This T cell receptor beta chain was profiled in a study of T-cell memory formation after mild COVID-19. The study's findings and limits: The study found contracting CD4+ clones mainly in CM and EM and contracting CD8+ clones in EMRA.

Germline V lookup: CDR1 SGHDN, CDR2 FVKESK. The CDR3 is made up of 15 amino acids. Losses at the gene ends were 4 bases for V and 1 base for J; bases not matched to a gene: 3. The 5'RACE method, run with constant-segment primers, produced TCR alpha and TCR beta cDNA libraries (carrying sample barcodes and UMIs). TCRdb re-analysed the 5' RACE reads in MiXCR, keeping a single row per CDR3 protein. This sample has fewer than 350,000 distinct CDR3 sequences, with about a sixth found just once. Regarding this clonotype: Its antigen is still unknown.

Sequenced: PBMCs or a T cell subset sorted from them (not recorded which). This clonotype was sampled from a man aged 18 to 29 who had mild COVID-19 (a few samples of this study predate the infection). Cell type and time point are not known. The chain carries TRBV14 and TRBJ2-5; 10 bases are shared with TRBD2. The DNA for the CDR3 is TGTGCCAGCAGCCTTAGCGGGGGGCTCCAAGAGACCCAGTACTTC. Encoded protein: CASSLSGGLQETQYF.